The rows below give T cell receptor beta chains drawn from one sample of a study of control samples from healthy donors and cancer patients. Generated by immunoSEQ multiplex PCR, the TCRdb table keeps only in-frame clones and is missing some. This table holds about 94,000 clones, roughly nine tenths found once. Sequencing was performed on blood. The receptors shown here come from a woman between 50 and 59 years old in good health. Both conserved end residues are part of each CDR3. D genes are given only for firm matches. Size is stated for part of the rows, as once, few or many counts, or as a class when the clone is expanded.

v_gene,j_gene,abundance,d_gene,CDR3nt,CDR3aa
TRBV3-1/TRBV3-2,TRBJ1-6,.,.,TGTGCCAGCAGCCCCGGACAGCATGCCAATTCACCCCTCCACTTT,CASSPGQHANSPLHF
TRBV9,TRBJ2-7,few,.,TGTGCCAGCAGCGTAGGGGGAAGTGCTGACGAGCAGTACTTC,CASSVGGSADEQYF
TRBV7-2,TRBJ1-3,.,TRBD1,TGTGCCAGCAGCGACTTTCAGGGGGCACTTGGAAACACCATATATTTT,CASSDFQGALGNTIYF
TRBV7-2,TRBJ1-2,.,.,TGTGCCAGCAGCCTCCGGGCCGCGGTCAGCTACACCTTC,CASSLRAAVSYTF
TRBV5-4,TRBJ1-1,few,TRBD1,TGTGCCAGCAGCTCCCAGACAGGGGTGGGCACTGAAGCTTTCTTT,CASSSQTGVGTEAFF
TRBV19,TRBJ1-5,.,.,TGTGCCAGTTCCCGGCGCAATATCAATCAGCCCCAGCATTTT,CASSRRNINQPQHF
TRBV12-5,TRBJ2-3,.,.,TGTGCTAGTGGGGAAGCGGCCGCTAGCACAGATACGCAGTATTTT,CASGEAAASTDTQYF
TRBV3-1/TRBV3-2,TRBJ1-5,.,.,TGTGCCAGCAGCCCGGGACTGGGGGGTCAGCCCCAGCATTTT,CASSPGLGGQPQHF
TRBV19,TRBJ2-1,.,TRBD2,TGTGCCAGTAGTACCGAACTAGCGGGAGGCTACAATGAGCAGTTCTTC,CASSTELAGGYNEQFF
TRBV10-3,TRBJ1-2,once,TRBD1,TGTGCCATCAGTTCCGGGACAGGGAGTGGGGGAGGCTACACCTTC,CAISSGTGSGGGYTF
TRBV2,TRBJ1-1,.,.,TGTGCCAGCAGAACGAACACTGAAGCTTTCTTT,CASRTNTEAFF
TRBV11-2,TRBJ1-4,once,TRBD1,TGTGCCAGCAGCCCCAGGACAGGATATGCAACTAATGAAAAACTGTTTTTT,CASSPRTGYATNEKLFF
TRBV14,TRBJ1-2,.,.,TGTGCCAGCAGCCCTTGGACCGACCTTTTTTATGGCTACACCTTC,CASSPWTDLFYGYTF
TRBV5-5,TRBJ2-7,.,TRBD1,TGTGCCAGCAGCCAGGGGGCCGGGACAGTACGCAACGAGCAGTACTTC,CASSQGAGTVRNEQYF
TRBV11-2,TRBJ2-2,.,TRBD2,TGTGCCAGCAGCTTAGAAGCGGGATGGAACACCGGGGAGCTGTTTTTT,CASSLEAGWNTGELFF
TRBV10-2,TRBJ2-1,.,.,TGCGCCAGCAGTGAGTCGAGGGCTAGTCGCTCCTACAATGAGCAGTTCTTC,CASSESRASRSYNEQFF
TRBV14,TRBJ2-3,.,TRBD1,TGTGCCAGCAGCCATAGGGGACAGCGCATCACAGATACGCAGTATTTT,CASSHRGQRITDTQYF
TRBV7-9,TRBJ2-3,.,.,TGTGCCAGCAGCTTTAGCCAGGGGAGTCGGGGGCAGTATTTT,CASSFSQGSRGQYF
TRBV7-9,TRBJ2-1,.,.,TGTGCCAGCAGCTTAAGACAGACCGCCAATGAGCAGTTCTTC,CASSLRQTANEQFF
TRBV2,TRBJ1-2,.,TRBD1,TGTGCCAGCAGTGGGGACAGGGGGCTGAGGACCTTC,CASSGDRGLRTF
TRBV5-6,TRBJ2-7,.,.,TGTGCCAGCAGCTTTGCCTTAGGCACTCCCTACGAGCAGTACTTC,CASSFALGTPYEQYF
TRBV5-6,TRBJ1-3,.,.,TGTGCCAGCAGCTTTTACAATTGGCGGGGAGGTGGAAACACCATATATTTT,CASSFYNWRGGGNTIYF